The 28 T cell receptor beta chains below come from one sample, sequenced in a study of cytomegalovirus exposure and HLA in healthy donors. PCR primers comprised 60 Vbeta and 13 Jbeta primers. Repertoires were generated with immunoSEQ multiplex PCR, while TCRdb's copy carries only in-frame clones and drops some. The sample includes 150,000 to 200,000 clones, about 70% of them seen just once. Sample: PBMCs. These receptors originate from a male donor in good health and CMV-seronegative.

V gene TRBV5-5 combines with J gene TRBJ1-5; D remains ambiguous. The CDR3 is 14 residues long. Germline CDR1 is SGHKS and CDR2 is YYEKEE (reference sequence). V lost 1 base, J lost 7 bases, and 12 bases lay in between. The DNA for the CDR3 is TGTGCCAGCAGCTTGATCGGGGTAGGGCAGCCCCAGCATTTT. As protein: CASSLIGVGQPQHF.

The chain uses TRBV5-1 and TRBJ2-5; 12 nucleotides match TRBD2. The DNA end lines up better with TRBJ2-7; the J call may be wrong. CDR3 length equals 16 residues. Germline lookup yields CDR1 SGHRS and CDR2 YFSETQ. In DNA, the CDR3 is TGCGCCAGCAGCACCGGACTAGCGGGGCCCCTCTACGAGCAGTACTTC. This translates into CASSTGLAGPLYEQYF.

The V and J genes are TRBV27 and TRBJ2-2, with D uncertain. Trimming pared 4 bases from V and 5 bases from J, leaving 11 bases between. Germline CDR1 reads MNHEY; CDR2 reads SMNVEV (reference sequence). The CDR3 is 14 amino acids. This CDR3 is CASSYAESTGELFF. The CDR3 region has the DNA TGTGCCAGCAGTTATGCGGAGTCAACCGGGGAGCTGTTTTTT.

This chain links TRBV7-2 with TRBJ1-2; no definite D call. CDR3 length equals 12 residues. Germline V gene sequence: CDR1 SGHTA, CDR2 FQGNSA. With 5 bases removed from V and 4 bases from J, the gap between germline ends came to 8 bases. The CDR3 is CASSPTAYGYTF. CDR3 in DNA: TGTGCCAGCAGCCCCACAGCCTATGGCTACACCTTC.

This chain connects TRBV5-5 to TRBJ1-5; the D is unclear. V was cut by 4 bases and J by 6 bases, with 8 bases left in between. Per the germline V gene, CDR1 is SGHKS and CDR2 is YYEKEE (reference sequence). CDR3 length: 12 amino acids. CDR3 amino acids: CASSAIGQPQHF. In nucleotides, the CDR3 is TGTGCCAGCAGCGCAATCGGTCAGCCCCAGCATTTT. The full variable domain, with the rest looked up from reference TRBV5-5 and TRBJ1-5, is DAGVTQSPTHLIKTRGQQVTLRCSPISGHKSVSWYQQVLGQGPQFIFQYYEKEERGRGNFPDRFSARQFPNYSSELNVNALLLGDSALYLCASSAIGQPQHFGDGTRLSIL.

The V gene is TRBV2, the J gene TRBJ1-5; TRBD1 matches at 8 bases. V was pared by 6 bases and J by 4 bases, with 8 bases of the junction left unmatched. The CDR3 consists of 15 residues. Germline V gives CDR1 SNHLY, CDR2 FYNNEI. CDR3 DNA: TGTGCCAGCAGCGTCGGACAGGGTGGGAATCAGCCCCAGCATTTT. It is translated as CASSVGQGGNQPQHF.

The chain is built from TRBV5-5 and TRBJ2-5, with D perhaps matching TRBD1 (5 bases). With 2 bases removed from V and 5 bases from J, the gap between germline ends came to 13 bases. CDR1 and CDR2 (germline): SGHKS, YYEKEE (reference sequence). There are 14 residues in the CDR3. CDR3: CASSFLAGRETQYF. The DNA for the CDR3 is TGTGCCAGCAGCTTCTTGGCAGGGCGGGAGACCCAGTACTTC.

This clone was seen a handful of times. V usage is TRBV27 and J usage is TRBJ2-7; TRBD2 agrees at 11 bases. V trimming: 3 bases; J trimming: 4 bases; junction bases outside the gene matches: 5. The CDR3 loop spans 15 amino acids. Germline-derived CDR1 and CDR2 are MNHEY and SMNVEV (reference sequence). CDR3 protein: CASSFRLAGKYEQYF. Written as DNA, the CDR3 is TGTGCCAGCAGTTTCAGACTAGCGGGAAAATACGAGCAGTACTTC.

This rearrangement joins TRBV30 to TRBJ2-5; TRBD2 agrees at 12 bases. CDR3 length: 14 amino acids. Unmatched junction bases numbered 5, after V lost 3 bases and J lost 6 bases. Germline CDR1 GTSNPN, CDR2 SVGIG (reference sequence). CDR3: CAWRASGGVKTQYF. The CDR3 nucleotides read TGTGCCTGGAGGGCTAGCGGGGGGGTGAAGACCCAGTACTTC.

The J gene is TRBJ2-2, the V gene TRBV25-1, with 8 nucleotides matching TRBD1. CDR3 size: 16 residues. Per the germline V gene, CDR1 is MGHDK and CDR2 is SYGVNS. Trimming at V came to 1 base and at J to 4 bases, leaving 5 bases not matched to a gene. CDR3 in amino acids: CASSEFDRGITGELFF. As DNA, the CDR3 is TGTGCCAGCAGTGAATTTGACAGGGGTATCACCGGGGAGCTGTTTTTT.

The gene calls are TRBV7-2 and TRBJ2-5, with a tentative D call TRBD2 (5 bases). CDR1 and CDR2 (germline): SGHTA, FQGNSA. The CDR3 is 15 amino acids. Trimming shortened V by 3 bases and J by 0 bases, and 11 bases separated the two germline ends. The CDR3 region has the DNA TGTGCCAGCAGCTTTACCCCGGGGTACCAAGAGACCCAGTACTTC. Its protein product is CASSFTPGYQETQYF.

The chain couples TRBV5-6 to TRBJ1-3; D remains unclear. Trimming left V 5 bases short and J 2 bases short, with 20 bases between. Germline CDR1 SGHDT, CDR2 YYEEEE. CDR3 length: 17 amino acids. As DNA, the CDR3 is TGTGCCAGCAGACTATATAATAGCCGGGGAACTGGAAACACCATATATTTT. This gives the protein CASRLYNSRGTGNTIYF.

The chain has TRBV7-3 and TRBJ2-3; 7 nucleotides line up with TRBD1. This CDR3 comprises 15 residues. The germline V gene encodes CDR1 SGHTA and CDR2 FQGTGA. V lost 5 bases, J lost 2 bases, and 7 bases stayed unmatched. The CDR3 DNA reads TGTGCCAGCAGCCCGACAGGGACCCACACAGATACGCAGTATTTT. It codes for CASSPTGTHTDTQYF.

Regarding this clone: Other DNA sequences from this sample encode an identical CDR3 as well. The chain uses TRBV9 and TRBJ2-5; maybe TRBD2 (6 bases). Germline V gene data show CDR1 as SGDLS and CDR2 as YYNGEE. CDR3 size: 13 residues. Trimming cost V 0 bases and J 5 bases, with 8 bases left between them. DNA of the CDR3: TGTGCCAGCAGCGTAGGAGGGAGGGAGACCCAGTACTTC. Amino acids: CASSVGGRETQYF. Variable domain in full (rest from reference TRBV9 and TRBJ2-5): DSGVTQTPKHLITATGQRVTLRCSPRSGDLSVYWYQQSLDQGLQFLIQYYNGEERAKGNILERFSAQQFPDLHSELNLSSLELGDSALYFCASSVGGRETQYFGPGTRLLVL.

This chain uses TRBV7-6 with TRBJ2-1, with TRBD2 matching over 9 bases. This CDR3 has 15 amino acids. After removal of 3 bases from V and 7 bases from J, the junction contained 7 bases not matched to a gene. Germline loops: CDR1 SGHVS, CDR2 FNYEAQ. The CDR3: CASSFGGGGFNEQFF. In DNA, the CDR3 is TGTGCCAGCAGCTTTGGCGGGGGGGGATTTAATGAGCAGTTCTTC. Supplemented by reference TRBV7-6 and TRBJ2-1, the full variable domain reads GAGVSQSPRYKVTKRGQDVALRCDPISGHVSLYWYRQALGQGPEFLTYFNYEAQQDKSGLPNDRFSAERPEGSISTLTIQRTEQRDSAMYRCASSFGGGGFNEQFFGPGTRLTVL.

The J gene is TRBJ1-4, the V gene TRBV15; 7 nucleotides agree with TRBD1. V lost 3 bases, J lost 8 bases, and 9 bases stayed unmatched. CDR3 length: 15 residues. Germline V gives CDR1 LNHNV, CDR2 YYDKDF (reference sequence). In DNA form, the CDR3 reads TGTGCCACCAGCAGTGAAGGGGGCAGGAAGGAAAAACTGTTTTTT. Translated, it gives CATSSEGGRKEKLFF.

This clone was recorded once. The chain recombines TRBV19 with TRBJ1-5, with a weak D call TRBD1 (6 bases). The CDR3 sequence is 13 residues long. CDR1 is LNHDA, CDR2 SQIVND, per germline (reference sequence). V was shortened by 5 bases and J by 3 bases, with 8 bases between the two germline ends. CDR3 residues: CASSDRFNQPQHF. Written as DNA, the CDR3 is TGTGCCAGTAGTGACAGGTTCAATCAGCCCCAGCATTTT.

The V call is TRBV10-3, the J call TRBJ1-5; no firm D call. Germline CDR1 reads ENHRY; CDR2 reads SYGVKD. V lost 3 bases, J lost 2 bases, and 8 bases lay in between. The length of the CDR3 is 14 residues. CDR3 protein: CAISEGRGNQPQHF. The CDR3, as DNA: TGTGCCATCAGTGAAGGGAGGGGCAATCAGCCCCAGCATTTT.

This rearrangement joins TRBV5-4 to TRBJ1-2; D ambiguous. The V gene's germline CDR1 is SGHNT and CDR2 YYREEE (reference sequence). This CDR3 spans 11 amino acids. V gave up 4 bases and J gave up 7 bases, with 8 bases separating them. The DNA of the CDR3 is TGTGCCAGCAGCCAGAACGCTGGCTACACCTTC. Residues: CASSQNAGYTF. Complete variable domain (other parts from reference TRBV5-4 and TRBJ1-2): ETGVTQSPTHLIKTRGQQVTLRCSSQSGHNTVSWYQQALGQGPQFIFQYYREEENGRGNFPPRFSGLQFPNYSSELNVNALELDDSALYLCASSQNAGYTFGSGTRLTVV.

The rearrangement joins TRBV13 to TRBJ2-1; TRBD2 might be the D (6 bases). From germline, CDR1 is PRHDT and CDR2 FYEKMQ (reference sequence). Trimming left V 5 bases short and J 9 bases short, with 20 bases between. The CDR3 is 15 amino acids. This CDR3 reads CASSLSGGARFEQFF. As DNA, the CDR3 is TGTGCCAGCAGCCTCTCAGGAGGGGCGAGGTTTGAGCAGTTCTTC.

This chain connects TRBV5-4 to TRBJ1-6; TRBD1 aligns across 11 bases. The germline V gene has CDR1 SGHNT and CDR2 YYREEE (reference sequence). The CDR3 contains 14 residues. The J segment lost 8 bases and the V segment lost 4 bases, leaving 2 bases of the junction unmatched. The CDR3 nucleotides read TGTGCCAGCAGCCAGGACAGGGGGCATTCACCCCTCCACTTT. Its translation is CASSQDRGHSPLHF.

The CDR3, as DNA: TGTGCCAGCAGCCCGACAGGGGTTACTGAAGCTTTCTTT. Its translation: CASSPTGVTEAFF. The V call is TRBV7-9, the J call TRBJ1-1; 8 bases match TRBD1. The germline V gene has CDR1 SEHNR and CDR2 FQNEAQ (reference sequence). V was clipped by 5 bases and J by 5 bases; unmatched bases: 4. The CDR3 is made up of 13 amino acids.

This chain links TRBV5-4 with TRBJ2-7; 11 nucleotides agree with TRBD1. The CDR3 consists of 15 residues. The trim removed 3 bases at V and 5 bases at J, leaving 7 bases unmatched. Germline loops: CDR1 SGHNT, CDR2 YYREEE (reference sequence). CDR3 region: CASSSPGQGAHEQYF. CDR3 DNA sequence: TGTGCCAGCAGCTCGCCAGGACAGGGGGCACACGAGCAGTACTTC.

The chain's CDR3 is CSVRGPNTGELFF. The CDR3 nucleotides are TGCAGCGTACGAGGGCCCAACACCGGGGAGCTGTTTTTT. The chain recombines TRBV29-1 with TRBJ2-2; TRBD2 might be the D (5 bases). Germline V gives CDR1 SQVTM, CDR2 ANQGSEA. Trimming pared 6 bases from V and 2 bases from J, leaving 10 bases between. The CDR3 extends over 13 amino acids.

The V call is TRBV5-6, the J call TRBJ1-5; D gene unclear. The germline gives CDR1 SGHDT, CDR2 YYEEEE. The CDR3 is 14 amino acids. The germline V and J ends were trimmed by 1 base and 4 bases, with 9 bases remaining between them. This CDR3 reads CASSLYAGNQPQHF. The DNA for the CDR3 is TGTGCCAGCAGCTTGTATGCAGGAAATCAGCCCCAGCATTTT.

The rearrangement uses TRBV18 and TRBJ2-7; D call uncertain. Germline V CDR1 and CDR2: KGHSH, LQKENI. The CDR3 has 13 residues. The V and J ends lost 2 bases and 3 bases respectively, with 8 bases between them. CDR3: CASSPGPDYEQYF. CDR3 nucleotide sequence: TGTGCCAGCTCACCAGGGCCGGACTACGAGCAGTACTTC.

The chain has TRBV14 and TRBJ2-7; a weak D match, TRBD2 (6 bases). In germline, CDR1 is SGHDN, CDR2 FVKESK. V shed 4 bases and J shed 0 bases, with 19 bases lying between them. The CDR3 covers 17 residues. The CDR3 coding sequence is TGTGCCAGCAGCCCTACACCTAGCGACCTTTACTCCTACGAGCAGTACTTC. As protein: CASSPTPSDLYSYEQYF.

The chain links TRBV27 to TRBJ2-2, with 7 nucleotides matching TRBD2. The CDR3 covers 18 residues. Germline values: CDR1 MNHEY, CDR2 SMNVEV (reference sequence). Trimming removed 5 bases from V and 1 base from J; junction bases left unmatched: 13. CDR3 region: CASSPTPRGGENTGELFF. CDR3 sequence (DNA): TGTGCCAGCAGTCCAACGCCTCGCGGGGGAGAGAACACCGGGGAGCTGTTTTTT.